Described below is a single T cell receptor (beta chain) sequence and its context. V was clipped by 4 bases and J by 3 bases, with 16 bases between them. The CDR3 has 15 residues. CDR1 is SGHRS, CDR2 YFSETQ, per germline. The sample originates from a study of OX40 agonist ivuxolimab in advanced cancers. Across the study: Intravenous ivuxolimab was administered to patients every 2 weeks at 0.01 to 10 mg/kg.

Autoimmune disease history or systemic immunosuppression excluded patients. The table came from immunoSEQ multiplex PCR; TCRdb's copy has only in-frame clones and leaves some out. The table has approximately 50,000 clones, 70% to 90% seen once; the top ten hold 0.76%. The TCR was taken from an adult with an advanced solid tumor such as melanoma, head and neck, liver or kidney cancer. This specimen was CD4+ or CD8+ T cells sorted from blood, taken in a trial of the OX40 agonist ivuxolimab. The V call is TRBV5-1, the J call TRBJ2-5; possibly TRBD1 or TRBD2 for D (6 bases each). CDR3 sequence reads: CASSPLGGREETQYF. The CDR3 nucleotides are TGCGCCAGCAGCCCCCTCGGGGGCCGGGAAGAGACCCAGTACTTC.